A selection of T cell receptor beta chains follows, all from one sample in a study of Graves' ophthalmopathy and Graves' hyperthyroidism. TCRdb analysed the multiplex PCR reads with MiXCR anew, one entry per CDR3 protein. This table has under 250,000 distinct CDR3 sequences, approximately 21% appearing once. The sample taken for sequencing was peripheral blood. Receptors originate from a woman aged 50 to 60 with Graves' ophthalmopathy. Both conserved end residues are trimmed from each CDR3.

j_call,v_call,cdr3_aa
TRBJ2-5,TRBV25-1,ASSGLAEGGTQY
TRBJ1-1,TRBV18,ASSSTGADTEAF
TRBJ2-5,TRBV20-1,SARGGETQY
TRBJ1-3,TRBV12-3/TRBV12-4,ASSLPPGGGNTIY
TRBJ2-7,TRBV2,ASSELQGTSYEQY
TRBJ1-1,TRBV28,ASSFHLGGRPEAF
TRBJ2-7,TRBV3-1,ASSQGWDSKQY
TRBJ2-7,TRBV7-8,ASSYRTGFRYEQY
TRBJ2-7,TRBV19,ASSSQDRSGEQY
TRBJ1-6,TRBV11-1,ASTPGGNSPLH
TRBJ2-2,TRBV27,ASSLRGLVCAGELF
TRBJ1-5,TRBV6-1,ASNQAGGYQPQH
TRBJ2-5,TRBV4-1,ASSQDRNIGGETQY
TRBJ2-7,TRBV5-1,ASSSGQISYEQY
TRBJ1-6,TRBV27,ASSLLGPGFVSYNSPLH
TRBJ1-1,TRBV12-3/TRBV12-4,ASSLAGGPNTEAF
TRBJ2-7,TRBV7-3,ASSKPGQGSEQY
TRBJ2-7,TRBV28,ATRDSSSTYEQY
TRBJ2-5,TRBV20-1,SAEVGTGQETQY
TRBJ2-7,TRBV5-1,ASSGIGTGGEQY
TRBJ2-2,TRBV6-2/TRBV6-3,ASKQYPTQGRGTGELF
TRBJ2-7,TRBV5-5,ASSLGLWEQY
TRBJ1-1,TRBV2,ASSGRGLNTEAF
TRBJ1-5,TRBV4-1,ASSQDWGFYQPQH
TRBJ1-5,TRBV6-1,ASSRKGTASNQPQH
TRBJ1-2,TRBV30,AWSGKAHT
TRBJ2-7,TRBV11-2,ASSLDSHRASYEQY
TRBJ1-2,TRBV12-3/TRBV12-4,ASSLVVAGANYGYT
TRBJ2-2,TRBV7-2,ASRGWANTGELF
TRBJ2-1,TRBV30,AWSVFRWEGGLYNEQF